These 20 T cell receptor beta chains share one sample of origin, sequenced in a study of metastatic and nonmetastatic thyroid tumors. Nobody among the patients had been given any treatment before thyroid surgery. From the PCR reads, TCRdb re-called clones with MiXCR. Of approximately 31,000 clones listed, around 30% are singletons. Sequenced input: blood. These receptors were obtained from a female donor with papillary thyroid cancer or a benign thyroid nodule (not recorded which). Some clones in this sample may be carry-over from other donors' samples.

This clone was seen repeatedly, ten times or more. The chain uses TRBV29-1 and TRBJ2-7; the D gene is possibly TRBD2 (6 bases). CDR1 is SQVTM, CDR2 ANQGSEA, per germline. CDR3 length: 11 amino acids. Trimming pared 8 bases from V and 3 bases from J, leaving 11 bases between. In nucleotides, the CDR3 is TGCAGCACAGTGGAGGGCTACGAGCAGTACTTC. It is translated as CSTVEGYEQYF.

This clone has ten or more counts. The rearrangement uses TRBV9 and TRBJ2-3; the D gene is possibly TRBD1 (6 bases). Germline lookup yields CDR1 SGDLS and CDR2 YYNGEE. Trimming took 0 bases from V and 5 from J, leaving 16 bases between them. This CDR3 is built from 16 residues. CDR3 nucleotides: TGTGCCAGCAGCGTAGAGGGGGACCCCTGGGGAGATACGCAGTATTTT. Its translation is CASSVEGDPWGDTQYF. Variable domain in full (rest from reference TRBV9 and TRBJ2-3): DSGVTQTPKHLITATGQRVTLRCSPRSGDLSVYWYQQSLDQGLQFLIQYYNGEERAKGNILERFSAQQFPDLHSELNLSSLELGDSALYFCASSVEGDPWGDTQYFGPGTRLTVL.

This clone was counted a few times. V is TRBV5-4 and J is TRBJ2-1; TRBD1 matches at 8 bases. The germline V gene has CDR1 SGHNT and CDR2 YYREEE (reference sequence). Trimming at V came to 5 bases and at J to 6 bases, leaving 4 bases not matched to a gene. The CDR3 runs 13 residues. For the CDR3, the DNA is TGTGCCAGCAGTGCGGACAGGGTCAATGAGCAGTTCTTC. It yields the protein CASSADRVNEQFF.

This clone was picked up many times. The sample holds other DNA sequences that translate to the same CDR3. CDR3 region: CASRGSSYEQYF. Written as DNA, the CDR3 is TGCGCCAGCAGGGGATCCTCCTACGAGCAGTACTTC. The rearrangement uses TRBV5-1 and TRBJ2-7; no reliable D call. Trimming shortened V by 5 bases and J by 0 bases, and 6 bases separated the two germline ends. This CDR3 spans 12 amino acids. Per germline, CDR1 SGHRS and CDR2 YFSETQ.

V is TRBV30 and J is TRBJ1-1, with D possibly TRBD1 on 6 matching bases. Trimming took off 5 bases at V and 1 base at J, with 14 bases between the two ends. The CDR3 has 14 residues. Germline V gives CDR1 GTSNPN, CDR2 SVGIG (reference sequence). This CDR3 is CAWAIQGSNTEAFF. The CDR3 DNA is TGTGCCTGGGCGATACAGGGTTCGAACACTGAAGCTTTCTTT.

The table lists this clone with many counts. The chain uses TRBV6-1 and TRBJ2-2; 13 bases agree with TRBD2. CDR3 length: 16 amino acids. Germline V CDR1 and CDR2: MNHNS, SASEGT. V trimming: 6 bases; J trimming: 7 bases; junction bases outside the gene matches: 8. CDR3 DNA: TGTGCCAGCAGCCTAACTAGCGGGAGGGGTGGCGGGGAGCTGTTTTTT. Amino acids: CASSLTSGRGGGELFF.

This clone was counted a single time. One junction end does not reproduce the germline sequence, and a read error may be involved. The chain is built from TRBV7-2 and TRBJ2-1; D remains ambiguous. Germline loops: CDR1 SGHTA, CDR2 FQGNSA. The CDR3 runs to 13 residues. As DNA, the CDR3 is TGTGCCAGCAGCACATACCGGCGACCCGAGCATTTCTTC. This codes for CASSTYRRPEHFF.

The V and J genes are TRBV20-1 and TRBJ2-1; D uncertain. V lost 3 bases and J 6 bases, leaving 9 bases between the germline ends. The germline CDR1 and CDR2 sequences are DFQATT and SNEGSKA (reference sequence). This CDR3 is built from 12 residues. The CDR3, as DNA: TGCAGTGCTAGTCTGTCTAGCAATGAGCAGTTCTTC. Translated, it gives CSASLSSNEQFF.

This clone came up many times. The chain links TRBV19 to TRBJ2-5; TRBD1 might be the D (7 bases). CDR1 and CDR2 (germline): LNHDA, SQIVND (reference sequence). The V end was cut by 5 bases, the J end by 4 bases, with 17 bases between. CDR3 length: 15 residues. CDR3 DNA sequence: TGTGCCAGTAGTCCGGAGGGGGCACTTGGAGAGACCCAGTACTTC. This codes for CASSPEGALGETQYF. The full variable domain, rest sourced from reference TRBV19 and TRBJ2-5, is DGGITQSPKYLFRKEGQNVTLSCEQNLNHDAMYWYRQDPGQGLRLIYYSQIVNDFQKGDIAEGYSVSREKKESFPLTVTSAQKNPTAFYLCASSPEGALGETQYFGPGTRLLVL.

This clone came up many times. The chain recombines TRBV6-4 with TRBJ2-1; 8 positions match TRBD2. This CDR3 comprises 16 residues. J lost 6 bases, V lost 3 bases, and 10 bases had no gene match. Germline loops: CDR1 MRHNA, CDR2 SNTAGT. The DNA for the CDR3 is TGTGCCAGCAGTGATTCCACTAGCGGAGAATTCAATGAGCAGTTCTTC. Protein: CASSDSTSGEFNEQFF.

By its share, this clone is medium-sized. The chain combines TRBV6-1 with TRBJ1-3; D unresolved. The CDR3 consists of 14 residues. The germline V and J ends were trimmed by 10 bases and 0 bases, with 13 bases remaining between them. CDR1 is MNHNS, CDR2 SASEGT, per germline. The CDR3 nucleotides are TGTGCCACCTTACAGTGGAGCTCTGGAAACACCATATATTTT. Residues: CATLQWSSGNTIYF.

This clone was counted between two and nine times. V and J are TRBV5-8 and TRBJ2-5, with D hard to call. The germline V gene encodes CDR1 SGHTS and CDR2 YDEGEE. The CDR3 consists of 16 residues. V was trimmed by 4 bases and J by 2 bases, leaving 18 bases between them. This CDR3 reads CASSPWGSSEQETQYF. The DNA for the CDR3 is TGTGCCAGCAGCCCTTGGGGTAGCTCGGAGCAAGAGACCCAGTACTTC.

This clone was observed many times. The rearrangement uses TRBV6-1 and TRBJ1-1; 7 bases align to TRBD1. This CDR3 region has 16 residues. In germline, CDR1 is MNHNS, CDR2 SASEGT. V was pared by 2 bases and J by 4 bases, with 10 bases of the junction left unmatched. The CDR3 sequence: CASSEMTGFKGTEAFF. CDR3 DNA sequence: TGTGCCAGCAGTGAAATGACAGGGTTCAAGGGCACTGAAGCTTTCTTT.

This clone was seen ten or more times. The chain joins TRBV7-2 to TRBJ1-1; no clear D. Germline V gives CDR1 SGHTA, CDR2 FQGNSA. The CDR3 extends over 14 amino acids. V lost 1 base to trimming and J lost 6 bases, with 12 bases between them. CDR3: CASSLGPGRAEAFF. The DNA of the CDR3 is TGTGCCAGCAGCTTAGGCCCGGGGAGGGCTGAAGCTTTCTTT.

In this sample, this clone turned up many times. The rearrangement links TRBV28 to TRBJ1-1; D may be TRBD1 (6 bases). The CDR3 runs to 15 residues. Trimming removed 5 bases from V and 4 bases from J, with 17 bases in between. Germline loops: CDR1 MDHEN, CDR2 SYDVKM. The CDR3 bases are TGTGCCAGCAGTCCTACGGACAGCAAGTCCACTGAAGCTTTCTTT. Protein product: CASSPTDSKSTEAFF.

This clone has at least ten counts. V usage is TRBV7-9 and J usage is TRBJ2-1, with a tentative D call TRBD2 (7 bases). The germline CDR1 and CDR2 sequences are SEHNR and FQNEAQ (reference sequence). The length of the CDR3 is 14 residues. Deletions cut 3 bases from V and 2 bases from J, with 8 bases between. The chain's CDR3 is CASSFGGPYNEQFF. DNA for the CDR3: TGTGCCAGCAGCTTCGGGGGGCCCTACAATGAGCAGTTCTTC.

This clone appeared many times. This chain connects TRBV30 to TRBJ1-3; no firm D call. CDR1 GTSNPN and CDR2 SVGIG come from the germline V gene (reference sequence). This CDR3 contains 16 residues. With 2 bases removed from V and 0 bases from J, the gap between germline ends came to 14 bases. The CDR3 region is CAWSLPRLSSGNTIYF. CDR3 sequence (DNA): TGTGCCTGGAGTTTACCCAGACTGTCCTCTGGAAACACCATATATTTT.

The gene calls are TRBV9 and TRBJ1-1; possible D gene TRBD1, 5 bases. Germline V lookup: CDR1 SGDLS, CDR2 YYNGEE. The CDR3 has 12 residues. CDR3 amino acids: CASGGLISEAFF. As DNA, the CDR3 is TGTGCAAGCGGGGGACTGATCTCTGAAGCTTTCTTT.

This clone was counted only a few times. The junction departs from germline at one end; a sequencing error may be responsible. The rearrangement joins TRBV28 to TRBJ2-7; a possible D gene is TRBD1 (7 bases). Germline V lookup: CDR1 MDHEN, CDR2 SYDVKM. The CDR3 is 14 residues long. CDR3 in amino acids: CARSLEGQNEELYF. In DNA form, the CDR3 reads TGTGCCAGAAGTTTGGAGGGACAGAACGAAGAGCTGTACTTC.

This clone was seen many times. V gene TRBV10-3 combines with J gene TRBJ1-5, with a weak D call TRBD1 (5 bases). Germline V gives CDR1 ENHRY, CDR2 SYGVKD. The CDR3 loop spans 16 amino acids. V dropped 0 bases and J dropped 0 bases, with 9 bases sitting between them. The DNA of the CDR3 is TGTGCCATCAGTGAGTCGGGAGGGGATAGCAATCAGCCCCAGCATTTT. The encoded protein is CAISESGGDSNQPQHF.